This T cell receptor (delta chain) was sequenced for a study of γδ T cells in repeated Plasmodium falciparum infection. TCRdb processed the multiplex PCR reads again with the CATT caller. The sample gives roughly 86,000 delta-chain clones, over 1.3% of which show up once; under 10% is in the top ten. With V trimmed by 5 bases and J by 8 bases, 25 bases remained unmatched. The V gene's germline CDR1 is TSWWSYY and CDR2 QGS. The CDR3 is made up of 19 amino acids. Bulk repertoires came from Vgamma9/Vdelta2+ or Vdelta2-negative gammadelta T cells flow-sorted from PBMC. This clone was seen a handful of times. The protein in TCRdb stems from a much larger clone and differs at residue 5 from this DNA's translation, likely a read error; here the protein is translated from the DNA.

The clonotype was recovered from a pool of human donors (malaria-infected and uninfected, not separated). The chain combines TRDV1 with TRDJ1; TRDD3 agrees at 8 bases. TCRdb gives no J gene; it was assigned here by matching the DNA to germline. The material sequenced was gamma-delta T cells from blood. The CDR3 loop reads CALGKASSPNYWGGYKLIF. CDR3 coding DNA: TGTGCTCTTGGGAAAGCGTCGAGTCCCAACTACTGGGGGGGCTACAAACTCATCTTT.